The 29 T cell receptor beta chains below come from one sample, sequenced in a study of T-cell reconstitution after alpha-beta-depleted transplantation in children. Library preparation (for TCRbeta) was performed with unique molecular identifiers. TCRdb called the PCR reads again in MiXCR, with one record for every CDR3 protein. The table lists 500,000 to 650,000 distinct CDR3 sequences, around 10% of them singletons, with 12% to 15% in the top ten. The source material was PBMCs, mostly from graft donor cells, sampled 180 days after TCRalphabeta/CD19-depleted stem cell transplant. These receptors were obtained from a female patient between 2 and 15 years old who had a stem cell transplant for aplastic anemia, so the T cells may come from the graft donor.

This clonotype came up a few times. The CDR3 here is CASSPRDRPNYGYTF. CDR3 DNA: TGCGCCAGCAGCCCGCGGGACAGGCCTAACTATGGCTACACCTTC. This chain joins TRBV5-1 and TRBJ1-2; 8 bases line up with TRBD1. Germline assignment: CDR1 SGHRS and CDR2 YFSETQ. V trimming: 4 bases; J trimming: 0 bases; junction bases outside the gene matches: 5. The length of the CDR3 is 15 residues.

The V gene is TRBV7-2, the J gene TRBJ2-7, with 7 bases identical to TRBD1. Per the germline V gene, CDR1 is SGHTA and CDR2 is FQGNSA. The J segment lost 0 bases and the V segment lost 3 bases, leaving 8 bases of the junction unmatched. CDR3 length: 16 amino acids. The CDR3 nucleotides read TGTGCCAGCAGCTTTTTTTTCCGGGACAGCTCCTACGAGCAGTACTTC. Protein sequence: CASSFFFRDSSYEQYF.

The chain employs TRBV5-1 and TRBJ2-1, with D possibly being TRBD2 (6 bases). This CDR3 has 17 amino acids. V lost 2 bases, J lost 2 bases, and 17 bases lay in between. Germline V gene lookup returns CDR1 SGHRS and CDR2 YFSETQ. CDR3 sequence: CASSFGWAGPAYNEQFF. The CDR3 DNA reads as TGCGCCAGCAGCTTTGGTTGGGCGGGGCCAGCCTACAATGAGCAGTTCTTC.

The chain joins TRBV28 to TRBJ2-7; D tentatively reads TRBD1 or TRBD2 (5 bases each). Trimming took off 4 bases at V and 2 bases at J, with 21 bases between the two ends. The CDR3 covers 17 residues. Germline CDR1 is MDHEN and CDR2 is SYDVKM. CDR3 DNA sequence: TGTGCCAGCAGTTGCCGGGACGCGACCCCCCTCGCCTACGAGCAGTACTTC. Encoded protein: CASSCRDATPLAYEQYF.

This clonotype has just a few counts. This rearrangement joins TRBV15 to TRBJ2-7; D remains unclear. The CDR3 length is 14 residues. CDR1 is LNHNV, CDR2 YYDKDF, per germline (reference sequence). V was pared by 0 bases and J by 6 bases, with 12 bases between. CDR3 amino acids: CATSRDGPQGEQYF. CDR3 in DNA: TGTGCCACCAGCAGAGATGGCCCACAAGGCGAGCAGTACTTC.

This clonotype was detected a few times. The chain has TRBV6-2 or TRBV6-3 and TRBJ2-1; the D gene is possibly TRBD1 (5 bases). CDR1 is MNHEY and CDR2 is SVGEGT in the germline V gene. CDR3 length: 16 residues. Trimming took off 0 bases at V and 7 bases at J, with 16 bases between the two ends. The CDR3 region is CASSYSKERGLNEQFF. CDR3 bases: TGTGCCAGCAGTTACTCGAAAGAAAGGGGCTTGAATGAGCAGTTCTTC.

V is TRBV7-2 and J is TRBJ2-1; D is uncertain. The CDR3 has 12 residues. The V and J ends lost 1 base and 12 bases respectively, with 10 bases between them. Per the germline V gene, CDR1 is SGHTA and CDR2 is FQGNSA. The CDR3 loop reads CASSLELRVQFF. The CDR3 DNA follows: TGTGCCAGCAGCTTAGAACTTAGAGTGCAGTTCTTC. The full variable domain, its missing parts supplied by reference TRBV7-2 and TRBJ2-1, is GAGVSQSPSNKVTEKGKDVELRCDPISGHTALYWYRQSLGQGLEFLIYFQGNSAPDKSGLPSDRFSAERTGGSVSTLTIQRTQQEDSAVYLCASSLELRVQFFGPGTRLTVL.

This clonotype was counted between two and nine times. The chain uses TRBV3-1 and TRBJ2-3; no clear D gene. Trimming stripped 1 base from V and 3 bases from J, with 14 bases between. In germline, CDR1 is LGHDT, CDR2 YNNKEL (reference sequence). The CDR3 is 16 amino acids. The CDR3 DNA reads as TGTGCCAGCAGCCAAGTTCGATTAGCCTCGACAGATACGCAGTATTTT. Its protein is CASSQVRLASTDTQYF.

The chain links TRBV27 to TRBJ1-4; D is unresolved. The CDR3 length is 14 residues. The germline CDR1 and CDR2 sequences are MNHEY and SMNVEV (reference sequence). Trimming removed 3 bases from V and 0 bases from J, with 5 bases in between. The CDR3 reads CASSLKPTNEKLFF. The CDR3 DNA is TGTGCCAGCAGTTTGAAACCAACTAATGAAAAACTGTTTTTT.

This rearrangement joins TRBV5-1 to TRBJ1-1, with 9 bases matching TRBD1. J gave up 0 bases and V 4 bases, and 7 bases lay outside the gene matches. Germline V CDR1 and CDR2: SGHRS, YFSETQ. This CDR3 comprises 16 residues. The CDR3 DNA sequence: TGCGCCAGCAGCCCGTGGACAGGGGACATGAACACTGAAGCTTTCTTT. It encodes CASSPWTGDMNTEAFF.

This sequence joins TRBV28 and TRBJ1-5; tentatively, D is TRBD1 (5 bases). Trimming removed 7 bases at V and 1 base at J, with 14 bases between. The CDR3 loop spans 15 amino acids. Germline CDR1 and CDR2: MDHEN and SYDVKM. CDR3 DNA: TGTGCCAGCAACCTCGGGGGGTCGAGCAATCAGCCCCAGCATTTT. Translating it yields CASNLGGSSNQPQHF. Looking up the rest from reference TRBV28 and TRBJ1-5 gives the full variable domain: DVKVTQSSRYLVKRTGEKVFLECVQDMDHENMFWYRQDPGLGLRLIYFSYDVKMKEKGDIPEGYSVSREKKERFSLILESASTNQTSMYLCASNLGGSSNQPQHFGDGTRLSIL.

This clonotype was picked up a small number of times. The chain links TRBV9 to TRBJ2-1, with TRBD2 identical over 7 bases. V shed 4 bases, J shed 10 bases, and the junction held 8 bases outside the gene matches. This CDR3 has 13 amino acids. The germline V gene encodes CDR1 SGDLS and CDR2 YYNGEE. The CDR3 bases are TGTGCCAGCAGCCTAGCGCCCGGGAGGGAGCAGTTCTTC. It yields the protein CASSLAPGREQFF. Based on the CDR3 plus reference TRBV9 and TRBJ2-1, the full variable domain is DSGVTQTPKHLITATGQRVTLRCSPRSGDLSVYWYQQSLDQGLQFLIQYYNGEERAKGNILERFSAQQFPDLHSELNLSSLELGDSALYFCASSLAPGREQFFGPGTRLTVL.

This clonotype was counted many times. This chain links TRBV5-1 with TRBJ2-7; 7 nucleotides match TRBD2. Trimming cost V 4 bases and J 3 bases; bases outside gene matches: 7. The CDR3 runs 14 residues. Germline assignment: CDR1 SGHRS and CDR2 YFSETQ. CDR3 protein: CASSVAGVIYEQYF. CDR3 nucleotide sequence: TGCGCCAGCAGCGTAGCGGGTGTGATCTACGAGCAGTACTTC.

The chain links TRBV20-1 to TRBJ1-1, with D tentatively TRBD1 (5 bases). From germline, CDR1 is DFQATT and CDR2 SNEGSKA (reference sequence). V was pared by 6 bases and J by 5 bases, with 16 bases between. The CDR3 is 13 residues long. The CDR3: CSAGGGVGTEAFF. CDR3 coding DNA: TGCAGTGCCGGTGGGGGGGTGGGTACTGAAGCTTTCTTT.

This clonotype was found a few times. This rearrangement joins TRBV6-5 to TRBJ2-7; a possible D gene is TRBD1 (6 bases). V was trimmed by 0 bases and J by 4 bases, leaving 10 bases between them. Germline V gene sequence: CDR1 MNHEY, CDR2 SVGAGI. This CDR3 comprises 14 residues. As DNA, the CDR3 is TGTGCCAGCAGTTACTCTGGGACAATATACGAGCAGTACTTC. It encodes CASSYSGTIYEQYF.

The chain is built from TRBV4-3 and TRBJ2-7, with D tentatively TRBD1 (6 bases). This CDR3 region has 15 residues. V lost 4 bases to trimming and J lost 5 bases, with 18 bases between them. Germline values: CDR1 LGHNA, CDR2 YSLEER. This CDR3 reads CASSPRGRAGDEQYF. The CDR3 coding sequence is TGCGCCAGCAGCCCCAGGGGTCGGGCCGGAGACGAGCAGTACTTC.

This clonotype was counted only a few times. V and J are TRBV11-2 and TRBJ2-1; D is ambiguous. Germline V gene lookup returns CDR1 SGHAT and CDR2 FQNNGV. This CDR3 region has 12 residues. V lost 4 bases and J lost 9, with 10 bases in between. CDR3 sequence: CASSSASTEQFF. The CDR3 DNA follows: TGTGCCAGCAGCTCGGCAAGCACTGAGCAGTTCTTC.

The rearrangement uses TRBV20-1 and TRBJ1-2, with D uncertain. The CDR3 sequence is 11 residues long. The germline V and J ends were trimmed by 3 bases and 6 bases, with 8 bases remaining between them. The germline gives CDR1 DFQATT, CDR2 SNEGSKA (reference sequence). The CDR3 DNA follows: TGCAGTGCTAGTCGACCGGATGGCTACACCTTC. This sequence encodes CSASRPDGYTF.

This rearrangement joins TRBV12-3 or TRBV12-4 to TRBJ2-3; possibly TRBD1 for D (6 bases). There are 15 residues in the CDR3. Trimming took 5 bases from V and 0 from J, leaving 12 bases between them. This CDR3 reads CASSHRDISTDTQYF. As DNA, the CDR3 is TGTGCCAGCAGTCACCGGGACATCAGCACAGATACGCAGTATTTT.

This clonotype was picked up a small number of times. The chain is built from TRBV15 and TRBJ2-1; 9 bases line up with TRBD1. Trimming removed 4 bases from V and 4 bases from J; junction bases left unmatched: 8. The CDR3 runs 16 residues. The germline gives CDR1 LNHNV, CDR2 YYDKDF (reference sequence). CDR3 in amino acids: CATSKSRDRAYNEQFF. CDR3 bases: TGTGCCACCAGCAAGTCCCGGGACAGGGCTTACAATGAGCAGTTCTTC.

The V and J genes are TRBV10-3 and TRBJ2-1; 7 bases match TRBD2. Trimming took 3 bases from V and 7 from J; bases not matched to a gene: 9. In germline, CDR1 is ENHRY, CDR2 SYGVKD. This CDR3 has 15 residues. In nucleotides, the CDR3 is TGTGCCATCAGTGAAATAGCGGGTGGGGGGAATGAGCAGTTCTTC. It codes for CAISEIAGGGNEQFF.

The rearrangement joins TRBV18 to TRBJ2-3, with 8 nucleotides matching TRBD2. The germline CDR1 and CDR2 sequences are KGHSH and LQKENI. The CDR3 totals 17 residues. Unmatched junction bases numbered 12, after V lost 3 bases and J lost 4 bases. The CDR3: CASSPPGLGTPPDTQYF. The CDR3, as DNA: TGTGCCAGCTCACCTCCGGGACTAGGGACCCCCCCAGATACGCAGTATTTT.

This clonotype has just a few counts. The chain uses TRBV25-1 and TRBJ2-5; 8 bases map to TRBD2. The CDR3 length is 14 residues. Germline V gene data show CDR1 as MGHDK and CDR2 as SYGVNS. V dropped 6 bases and J dropped 4; count of bases not matched to a gene: 7. This CDR3 is CASSRRGGPETQYF. CDR3 in DNA: TGTGCCAGCAGCCGTCGCGGGGGGCCAGAGACCCAGTACTTC.

The V gene is TRBV29-1, the J gene TRBJ2-1, with 8 bases lining up with TRBD2. Trimming cost V 4 bases and J 7 bases; bases outside gene matches: 9. Germline values: CDR1 SQVTM, CDR2 ANQGSEA. The CDR3 has 14 residues. The CDR3 here is CSVVRREVGNEQFF. The CDR3 bases are TGCAGCGTTGTAAGGCGGGAGGTGGGGAATGAGCAGTTCTTC.

This clonotype was seen only a few times. V gene TRBV28 combines with J gene TRBJ1-5, with 7 bases aligning to TRBD1. V lost 3 bases, J lost 3 bases, and 14 bases stayed unmatched. This CDR3 region has 18 residues. From germline, CDR1 is MDHEN and CDR2 SYDVKM. Here the CDR3 reads CASSFGQGGAVFNQPQHF. DNA of the CDR3: TGTGCCAGCAGTTTTGGGCAGGGGGGCGCAGTATTCAATCAGCCCCAGCATTTT.

This clonotype appeared a few times. The rearrangement links TRBV5-1 to TRBJ2-5, with D tentatively TRBD1 or TRBD2 (5 bases each). Germline values: CDR1 SGHRS, CDR2 YFSETQ. V lost 2 bases and J lost 5, with 25 bases in between. The CDR3 is made up of 18 amino acids. CDR3 sequence reads: CASSFHSYGTDGGETQYF. In nucleotides, the CDR3 is TGCGCCAGCAGCTTCCATTCGTACGGGACGGACGGCGGGGAGACCCAGTACTTC.

The chain combines TRBV6-4 with TRBJ2-2; 10 nucleotides line up with TRBD2. V lost 3 bases to trimming and J lost 5 bases; unmatched junction nucleotides: 3. Germline lookup yields CDR1 MRHNA and CDR2 SNTAGT. CDR3 size: 15 residues. CDR3 DNA sequence: TGTGCCAGCAGTGAACTAGCGGGGAGGACCGGGGAGCTGTTTTTT. Protein sequence: CASSELAGRTGELFF.

The gene calls are TRBV7-2 and TRBJ2-7; D may match TRBD1 or TRBD2 (5 bases each). V lost 4 bases and J lost 5, with 15 bases in between. The CDR3 covers 14 residues. Germline lookup yields CDR1 SGHTA and CDR2 FQGNSA. The CDR3 region is CASSSTWGFNEQYV. Here the CDR3 DNA reads TGTGCCAGCAGCTCTACGTGGGGGTTCAACGAGCAGTACGTC.

This clonotype was detected a few times. The chain uses TRBV6-2 or TRBV6-3 and TRBJ2-2; 7 bases match TRBD1. CDR1 MNHEY and CDR2 SVGEGT come from the germline V gene. V trimming: 7 bases; J trimming: 3 bases; junction bases outside the gene matches: 14. This CDR3 has 17 amino acids. The CDR3 here is CASTFPLGQQDTGELFF. CDR3 DNA: TGTGCCAGCACTTTCCCCTTGGGACAGCAAGACACCGGGGAGCTGTTTTTT.